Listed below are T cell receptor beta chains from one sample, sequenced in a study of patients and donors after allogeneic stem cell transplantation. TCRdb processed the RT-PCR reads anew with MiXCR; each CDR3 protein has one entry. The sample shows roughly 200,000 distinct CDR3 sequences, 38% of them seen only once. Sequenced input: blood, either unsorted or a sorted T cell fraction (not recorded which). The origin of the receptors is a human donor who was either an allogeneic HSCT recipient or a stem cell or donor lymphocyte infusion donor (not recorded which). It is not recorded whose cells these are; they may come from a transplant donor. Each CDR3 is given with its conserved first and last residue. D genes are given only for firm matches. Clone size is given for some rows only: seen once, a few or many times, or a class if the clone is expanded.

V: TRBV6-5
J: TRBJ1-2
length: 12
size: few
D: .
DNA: TGTGCCAGCTGGAATATGGACTATGGCTACACCTTC
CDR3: CASWNMDYGYTF

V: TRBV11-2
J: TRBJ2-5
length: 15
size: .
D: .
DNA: TGTGCCAGCAGCTTAGATACCGTCCCTAGGGAGACCCAGTACTTC
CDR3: CASSLDTVPRETQYF

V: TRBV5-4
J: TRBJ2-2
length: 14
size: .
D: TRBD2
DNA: TGTGCCAGCAGCCCTCGGGGGGTCACCGGGGAGCTGTTTTTT
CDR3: CASSPRGVTGELFF

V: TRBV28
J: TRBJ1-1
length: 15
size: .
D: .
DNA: TGTGCCAGCAGTTCACCGGGACGTATGAACACTGAAGCTTTCTTT
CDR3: CASSSPGRMNTEAFF

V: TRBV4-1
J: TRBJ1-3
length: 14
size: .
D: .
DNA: TGCGCCAGCAGCCAAGGTTGGGCGGCGAACACCATATATTTT
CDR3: CASSQGWAANTIYF

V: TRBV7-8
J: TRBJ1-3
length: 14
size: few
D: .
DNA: TGTGCCAGCAGCCCCGGGACACCGGTGAACACCATATATTTT
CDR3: CASSPGTPVNTIYF

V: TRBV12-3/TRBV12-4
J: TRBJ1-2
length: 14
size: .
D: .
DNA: TGTGCCAGCAGTTCACCCTACAGGGAAAGTGGCTACACCTTC
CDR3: CASSSPYRESGYTF

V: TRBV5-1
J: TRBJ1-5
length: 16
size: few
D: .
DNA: TGCGCCAGCAGCTGGAGAGGACCATATAGCAATCAGCCCCAGCATTTT
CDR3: CASSWRGPYSNQPQHF

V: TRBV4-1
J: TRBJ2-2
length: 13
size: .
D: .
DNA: TGCGCCAGCCGCAGACAGAACACCGGGGAGCTGTTTTTT
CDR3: CASRRQNTGELFF

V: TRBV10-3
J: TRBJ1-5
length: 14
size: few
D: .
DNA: TGTGCCATCGGGAACGTTGGGGGTGGTCAGCCCCAGCATTTT
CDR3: CAIGNVGGGQPQHF

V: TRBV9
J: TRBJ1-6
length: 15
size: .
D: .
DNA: TGTGCCAGCAGCGAAATACGGGAACCCCATTCACCCCTCCACTTT
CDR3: CASSEIREPHSPLHF

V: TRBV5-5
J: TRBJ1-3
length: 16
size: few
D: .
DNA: TGTGCCAGCAGCCGCCCCACAGGGAGCTCTGGAAACACCATATATTTT
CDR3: CASSRPTGSSGNTIYF

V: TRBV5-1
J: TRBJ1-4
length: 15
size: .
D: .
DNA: TGCGCCAGCAGCTTGGCAGGGGCGTCTAATGAAAAACTGTTTTTT
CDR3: CASSLAGASNEKLFF

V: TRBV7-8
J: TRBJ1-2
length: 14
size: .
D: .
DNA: TGTGCCAGCAGCTCTTACGCAGCTAACTATGGCTACACCTTC
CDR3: CASSSYAANYGYTF

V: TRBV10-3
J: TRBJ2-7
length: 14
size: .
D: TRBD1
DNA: TGTGCCATCCGGGACAGGGATCCTCCCTACGAGCAGTACTTC
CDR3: CAIRDRDPPYEQYF

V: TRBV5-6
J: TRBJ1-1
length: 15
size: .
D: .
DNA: TGTGCCAGCAGCTTGGATCCGGGAGTGGCCACTGAAGCTTTCTTT
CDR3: CASSLDPGVATEAFF

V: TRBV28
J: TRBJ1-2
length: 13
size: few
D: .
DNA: TGTGCCAGCAGTTTACAGATGAACTATGGCTACACCTTC
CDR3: CASSLQMNYGYTF

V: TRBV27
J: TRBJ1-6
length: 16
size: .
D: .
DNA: TGTGCCAGCAGTTTAGGAATCGGGGGTGGGAATTCACCCCTCCACTTT
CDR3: CASSLGIGGGNSPLHF

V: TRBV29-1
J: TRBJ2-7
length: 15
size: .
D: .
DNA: TGCAGCGTTGAAGTGGGGGGGGCGCGGCCCTACGAGCAGTACTTC
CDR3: CSVEVGGARPYEQYF

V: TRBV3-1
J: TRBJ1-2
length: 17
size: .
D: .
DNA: TGTGCCAGCAGCCAAGATCGCCGGGGAGCGGGGCCCTATGGCTACACCTTC
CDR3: CASSQDRRGAGPYGYTF

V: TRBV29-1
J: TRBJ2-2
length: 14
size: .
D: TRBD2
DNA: TGCAGCGCGACTAGCGGGGGGTACACCGGGGAGCTGTTTTTT
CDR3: CSATSGGYTGELFF

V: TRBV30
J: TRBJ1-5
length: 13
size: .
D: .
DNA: TGTGCCTGGAAGGAAGGGGAAGGCCAGCCCCAGCATTTT
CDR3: CAWKEGEGQPQHF

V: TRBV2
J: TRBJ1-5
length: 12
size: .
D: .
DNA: TGTGCCAGCAGTGAAGCGTACCAGCCCCAGCATTTT
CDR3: CASSEAYQPQHF

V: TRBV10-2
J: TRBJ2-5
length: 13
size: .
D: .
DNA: TGCGCCAGGGGAGGAGGGGAGACGGAGACCCAGTACTTC
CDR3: CARGGGETETQYF

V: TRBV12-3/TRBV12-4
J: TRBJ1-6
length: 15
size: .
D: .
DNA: TGTGCCAGCAGGCCGCGGAGGAGCTATAATTCACCCCTCCACTTT
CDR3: CASRPRRSYNSPLHF

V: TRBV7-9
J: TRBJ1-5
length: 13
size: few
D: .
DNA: TGTGCCAGCACTGTGGATAGCAATCAGCCCCAGCATTTT
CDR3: CASTVDSNQPQHF

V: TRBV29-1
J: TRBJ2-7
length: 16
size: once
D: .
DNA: TGCAGCGTTGTGGAGATGGCGGGGCCATATAGGTACGAGCAGTACTTC
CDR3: CSVVEMAGPYRYEQYF

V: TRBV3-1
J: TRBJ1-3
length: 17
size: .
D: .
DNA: TGTGCCAGCAGCCAAAAGGGGACCTACTACTCTGGAAACACCATATATTTT
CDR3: CASSQKGTYYSGNTIYF

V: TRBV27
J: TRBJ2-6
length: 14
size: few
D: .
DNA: TGTGCCAGCAGTGGGACGTCTGGGGCCAACGTCCTGACTTTC
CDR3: CASSGTSGANVLTF

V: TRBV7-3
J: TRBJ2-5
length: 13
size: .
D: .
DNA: TGTGCCAGCAGCTTACGATCCCAAGAGACCCAGTACTTC
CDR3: CASSLRSQETQYF

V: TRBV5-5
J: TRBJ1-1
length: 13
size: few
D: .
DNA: TGTGCCAGCAGCTTTGCGCCAGGGGAACAAGCTTTCTTT
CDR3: CASSFAPGEQAFF

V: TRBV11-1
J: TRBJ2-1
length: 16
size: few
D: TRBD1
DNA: TGTGCCAGCAGCTTAGAAGGCGGGACAGGGTACAATGAGCAGTTCTTC
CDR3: CASSLEGGTGYNEQFF

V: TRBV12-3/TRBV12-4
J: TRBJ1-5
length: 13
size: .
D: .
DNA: TGTGCCAGCAGCCAGACGGGAAATCAGCCCCAGCATTTT
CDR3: CASSQTGNQPQHF

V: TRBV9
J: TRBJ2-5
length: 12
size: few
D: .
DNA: TGTGCCAGCAGCTTGATGGGGGAGACCCAGTACTTC
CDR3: CASSLMGETQYF

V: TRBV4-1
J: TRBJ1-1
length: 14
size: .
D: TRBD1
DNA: TGCGCCAGCAGCCATCCGACAGGGGGCACTGAAGCTTTCTTT
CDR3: CASSHPTGGTEAFF

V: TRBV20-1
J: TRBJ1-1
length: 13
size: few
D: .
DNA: TGCAGTGCTAGTTTACAGGCGAACACTGAAGCTTTCTTT
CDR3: CSASLQANTEAFF

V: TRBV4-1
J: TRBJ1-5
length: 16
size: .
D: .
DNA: TGCGCCAGCAGCCAAAACTCGGCAGGGAGCAATCAGCCCCAGCATTTT
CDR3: CASSQNSAGSNQPQHF

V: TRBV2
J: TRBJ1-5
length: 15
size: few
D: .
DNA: TGTGCCAGCAGTGCCTGGACATCTAGGGGCCAGCCCCAGCATTTT
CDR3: CASSAWTSRGQPQHF

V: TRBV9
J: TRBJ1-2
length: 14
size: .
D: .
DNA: TGTGCCAGCAGCGTATCAGGACACAACTATGGCTACACCTTC
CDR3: CASSVSGHNYGYTF

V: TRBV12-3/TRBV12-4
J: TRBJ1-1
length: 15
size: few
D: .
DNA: TGTGCCAGCAGTTTCCAGGACCTAGGAAGGACTGAAGCTTTCTTT
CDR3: CASSFQDLGRTEAFF

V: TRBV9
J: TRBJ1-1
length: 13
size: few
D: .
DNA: TGTGCCAGCAGCGTAGACCCCTATACTGAAGCTTTCTTT
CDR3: CASSVDPYTEAFF

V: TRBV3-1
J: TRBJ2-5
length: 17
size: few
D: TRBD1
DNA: TGTGCCAGCAGCCTTAAAAGGGACAGCGGTCCTCAAGAGACCCAGTACTTC
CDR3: CASSLKRDSGPQETQYF

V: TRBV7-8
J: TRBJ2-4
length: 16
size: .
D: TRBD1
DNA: TGTGCCAGCAGCGCTGGACAGGGCGGGGCCAAAAACATTCAGTACTTC
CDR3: CASSAGQGGAKNIQYF

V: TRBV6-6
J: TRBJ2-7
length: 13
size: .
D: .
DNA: TGTGCCAGCAGTTACGGGGAAACCTACGAGCAGTACTTC
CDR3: CASSYGETYEQYF

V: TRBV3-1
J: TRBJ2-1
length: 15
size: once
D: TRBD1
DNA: TGTGCCAGCAGCCTCTTTGGGACAGGGAAAAATGAGCAGTTCTTC
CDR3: CASSLFGTGKNEQFF

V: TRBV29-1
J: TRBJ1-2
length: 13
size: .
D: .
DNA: TGCAGCGTTGAAGGCAGGGATAACTATGGCTACACCTTC
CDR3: CSVEGRDNYGYTF